The 28 T cell receptor beta chains below come from one sample, sequenced in a study of identifying expanded T cells in peripheral blood. Produced via immunoSEQ multiplex PCR; TCRdb's table is partial and in-frame only. The data show under 70,000 clones, with about 89% seen just once and approximately 4.5% held by the top ten. Sequenced: blood. The source of these receptors is a person aged 18 to 75 in good health.

The V and J genes are TRBV5-1 and TRBJ1-1; TRBD1 is a possible D gene (5 bases). The CDR3 length is 15 residues. Germline V CDR1 and CDR2: SGHRS, YFSETQ. V was clipped by 5 bases and J by 1 base, with 15 bases between them. The CDR3 here is CASSFVTQGNTEAFF. CDR3 bases: TGCGCCAGCAGTTTTGTTACCCAGGGGAACACTGAAGCTTTCTTT.

This rearrangement joins TRBV13 to TRBJ2-6, with D possibly matching TRBD2 (6 bases). Trimming shortened V by 3 bases and J by 0 bases, and 6 bases separated the two germline ends. The germline CDR1 and CDR2 sequences are PRHDT and FYEKMQ (reference sequence). This CDR3 spans 15 amino acids. The DNA of the CDR3 is TGTGCCAGCAGCTTGCGGGGCTCTGGGGCCAACGTCCTGACTTTC. Translation: CASSLRGSGANVLTF.

The chain couples TRBV5-5 to TRBJ2-1; no reliable D call. CDR3 size: 16 residues. The V and J ends lost 2 bases and 0 bases respectively, with 12 bases between them. Germline V gives CDR1 SGHKS, CDR2 YYEKEE (reference sequence). DNA of the CDR3: TGTGCCAGCAGCTTTAGTGGAGATTCCTCCTACAATGAGCAGTTCTTC. As protein: CASSFSGDSSYNEQFF.

The chain is built from TRBV10-2 and TRBJ1-3, with TRBD1 matching over 7 bases. CDR3 length: 15 residues. Germline values: CDR1 WSHSY, CDR2 SAAADI. Trimming cost V 6 bases and J 0 bases; bases outside gene matches: 5. The CDR3 DNA reads as TGCGCCAGCAGACAGGGGCCCAACTCTGGAAACACCATATATTTT. It translates to CASRQGPNSGNTIYF.

This clone ranks as medium-sized. This rearrangement joins TRBV5-6 to TRBJ2-7; the D call may be TRBD1 or TRBD2 (6 bases each). Germline V gives CDR1 SGHDT, CDR2 YYEEEE. Trimming removed 0 bases from V and 3 bases from J, with 13 bases in between. The CDR3 sequence is 15 residues long. CDR3 DNA sequence: TGTGCCAGCAGCTTGGAGGGGGGTCTACTCTACGAGCAGTACTTC. Encoded protein: CASSLEGGLLYEQYF.

This chain links TRBV7-9 with TRBJ1-6, with D unresolved. This CDR3 has 14 residues. V dropped 6 bases and J dropped 9 bases, with 15 bases sitting between them. CDR1 and CDR2 (germline): SEHNR, FQNEAQ (reference sequence). CDR3 amino acids: CASSDRVYSSPLHF. The CDR3 coding sequence is TGTGCCAGCAGTGACCGGGTCTACTCTTCACCCCTCCACTTT. The variable domain in full, completed from reference TRBV7-9 and TRBJ1-6, reads DTGVSQNPRHKITKRGQNVTFRCDPISEHNRLYWYRQTLGQGPEFLTYFQNEAQLEKSRLLSDRFSAERPKGSFSTLEIQRTEQGDSAMYLCASSDRVYSSPLHFGNGTRLTVT.

As concerns this clone: This CDR3 is also generated by other DNA sequences in the sample. This chain joins TRBV28 and TRBJ2-2, with D unresolved. Germline V gene data show CDR1 as MDHEN and CDR2 as SYDVKM. There are 13 residues in the CDR3. V lost 3 bases and J 6 bases, leaving 8 bases between the germline ends. The CDR3 reads CASSLLGAGELFF. The CDR3 DNA reads TGTGCCAGCAGTTTGTTGGGCGCCGGGGAGCTGTTTTTT.

The V call is TRBV19, the J call TRBJ2-5, with 9 bases fitting TRBD1. Germline assignment: CDR1 LNHDA and CDR2 SQIVND (reference sequence). CDR3 length equals 13 residues. With V trimmed by 3 bases and J by 5 bases, 1 base remained unmatched. The CDR3 reads CASSITGGETQYF. The DNA for the CDR3 is TGTGCCAGTAGTATTACAGGGGGCGAGACCCAGTACTTC. Variable domain in full (rest from reference TRBV19 and TRBJ2-5): DGGITQSPKYLFRKEGQNVTLSCEQNLNHDAMYWYRQDPGQGLRLIYYSQIVNDFQKGDIAEGYSVSREKKESFPLTVTSAQKNPTAFYLCASSITGGETQYFGPGTRLLVL.

J is TRBJ2-1 and V is TRBV5-4, with TRBD2 matching 10 bases. The CDR3 contains 15 residues. CDR1 SGHNT and CDR2 YYREEE come from the germline V gene (reference sequence). V lost 5 bases to trimming and J lost 2 bases; unmatched junction nucleotides: 4. The CDR3 region has the DNA TGTGCCAGCAGAAGAGCGGGAGGGACCTACAATGAGCAGTTCTTC. Translating gives CASRRAGGTYNEQFF.

The V and J genes are TRBV10-3 and TRBJ1-2; 8 bases are a match to TRBD1. Germline assignment: CDR1 ENHRY and CDR2 SYGVKD. Trimming removed 5 bases from V and 1 base from J; junction bases left unmatched: 3. The CDR3 is 14 residues long. CDR3 bases: TGTGCCATCAGTAAGGACAGGGATAACTATGGCTACACCTTC. Protein: CAISKDRDNYGYTF.

The chain links TRBV4-3 to TRBJ2-3; D gene uncertain. V gave up 3 bases and J gave up 7 bases, with 14 bases separating them. The CDR3 consists of 14 residues. Germline lookup yields CDR1 LGHNA and CDR2 YSLEER. The CDR3 sequence is CASSQAIRAHTQYF. The CDR3 DNA reads as TGCGCCAGCAGCCAGGCCATACGGGCTCATACGCAGTATTTT.

The chain joins TRBV2 to TRBJ2-7; 7 nucleotides agree with TRBD1. The CDR3 loop spans 13 amino acids. Germline CDR1 is SNHLY and CDR2 is FYNNEI. V shed 6 bases, J shed 0 bases, and the junction held 2 bases outside the gene matches. Here the CDR3 reads CASRGQSSYEQYF. CDR3 DNA sequence: TGTGCCAGCAGGGGACAGAGCTCCTACGAGCAGTACTTC.

The chain recombines TRBV28 with TRBJ2-7, with 7 bases lining up with TRBD1. CDR1 and CDR2 from the germline V gene are MDHEN and SYDVKM. J gave up 7 bases and V 1 base, and 10 bases lay outside the gene matches. CDR3 length equals 15 residues. In DNA form, the CDR3 reads TGTGCCAGCAGTTTATACCGACGAGGCAGGGGGGAGCAGTACTTC. It codes for CASSLYRRGRGEQYF.

This chain connects TRBV18 to TRBJ2-1; possible D gene TRBD2, 5 bases. Germline V lookup: CDR1 KGHSH, CDR2 LQKENI. Trimming left V 3 bases short and J 7 bases short, with 22 bases between. The CDR3 covers 17 residues. The CDR3 loop is CASSPWERARPGNEQFF. The DNA of the CDR3 is TGTGCCAGCTCACCCTGGGAGAGAGCGAGGCCGGGGAATGAGCAGTTCTTC.

CDR3 region: CASSLDGAEGYGYTF. CDR3 nucleotide sequence: TGCGCCAGCAGCTTGGACGGGGCTGAGGGGTATGGCTACACCTTC. The chain couples TRBV5-1 to TRBJ1-2, with D possibly being TRBD1 (5 bases). CDR3 length equals 15 residues. Trimming removed 0 bases at V and 5 bases at J, with 14 bases between. Per germline, CDR1 SGHRS and CDR2 YFSETQ.

The DNA of the CDR3 is TGTGCCAGCTCACCAAACGACAGATTTTACAATGAGCAGTTCTTC. Translating gives CASSPNDRFYNEQFF. This chain uses TRBV18 with TRBJ2-1, with D possibly matching TRBD1 (5 bases). The V gene's germline CDR1 is KGHSH and CDR2 LQKENI. V lost 2 bases and J 4 bases, leaving 12 bases between the germline ends. The CDR3 loop spans 15 amino acids.

This chain links TRBV5-1 with TRBJ2-5, with 11 nucleotides matching TRBD1. The CDR3 length is 16 residues. Germline V gives CDR1 SGHRS, CDR2 YFSETQ. Losses at the gene ends were 7 bases for V and 5 bases for J; bases not matched to a gene: 13. Here the CDR3 reads CASSGQGEISYETQYF. Written as DNA, the CDR3 is TGCGCCAGCTCGGGACAGGGGGAGATAAGTTACGAGACCCAGTACTTC.

The rearrangement joins TRBV4-3 to TRBJ2-1, with 8 bases matching TRBD2. Germline V gene lookup returns CDR1 LGHNA and CDR2 YSLEER. Unmatched junction bases numbered 11, after V lost 0 bases and J lost 7 bases. The CDR3 runs 17 residues. The CDR3 spells CASSQEPLAVVGNEQFF. DNA of the CDR3: TGCGCCAGCAGCCAAGAACCACTAGCGGTCGTAGGGAATGAGCAGTTCTTC.

The chain recombines TRBV6-1 with TRBJ2-1; 9 bases are a match to TRBD1. Trimming cost V 8 bases and J 3 bases; bases outside gene matches: 8. Germline V gene data show CDR1 as MNHNS and CDR2 as SASEGT. The CDR3 spans 15 residues. The CDR3 DNA follows: TGTGCCAGCCAGTTTTCGGGACAGGGCTACAATGAGCAGTTCTTC. This sequence encodes CASQFSGQGYNEQFF.

The V gene is TRBV14, the J gene TRBJ2-3; TRBD2 matches 15 bases. The CDR3 length is 17 residues. The germline V gene has CDR1 SGHDN and CDR2 FVKESK. V lost 4 bases, J lost 0 bases, and 2 bases stayed unmatched. The CDR3 DNA reads as TGTGCCAGCAGCCGGACTAGCGGGGGGGTGAGCACAGATACGCAGTATTTT. This sequence encodes CASSRTSGGVSTDTQYF.

The CDR3 loop is CASSQGQGSNEQYF. The DNA of the CDR3 is TGCGCCAGCAGCCAAGGACAGGGGTCGAACGAGCAGTACTTC. V and J are TRBV4-1 and TRBJ2-7; 8 bases map to TRBD1. The germline CDR1 and CDR2 sequences are MGHRA and YSYEKL. J was trimmed by 5 bases and V by 1 base; bases with no gene match: 4. The CDR3 spans 14 residues.

This clone occurred a few times. V usage is TRBV2 and J usage is TRBJ1-2; TRBD1 might be the D (5 bases). The V gene's germline CDR1 is SNHLY and CDR2 FYNNEI. CDR3 size: 16 residues. Trimming took 2 bases from V and 2 from J, leaving 15 bases between them. CDR3 sequence (DNA): TGTGCCAGCAGTGAACCAGCAGTCGGGGGAAACTATGGCTACACCTTC. This sequence encodes CASSEPAVGGNYGYTF.

J is TRBJ2-1 and V is TRBV28; 12 positions agree with TRBD2. The CDR3 spans 15 residues. The germline CDR1 and CDR2 sequences are MDHEN and SYDVKM. V shed 6 bases and J 4 bases; nucleotides not matched to a gene: 4. CDR3 in amino acids: CASSPGLAGYNEQFF. As DNA, the CDR3 is TGTGCCAGCAGCCCGGGACTAGCGGGTTACAATGAGCAGTTCTTC.

The rearrangement joins TRBV5-4 to TRBJ2-1; 8 bases fit TRBD2. Germline trimming cut 4 bases from V and 8 bases from J; bases unmatched to any gene: 14. The CDR3 loop spans 16 amino acids. CDR1 is SGHNT and CDR2 is YYREEE in the germline V gene (reference sequence). This CDR3 is CASSVGGAGEFDEQFF. In nucleotides, the CDR3 is TGTGCCAGCAGCGTCGGTGGAGCGGGAGAATTCGATGAGCAGTTCTTC.

This clone was seen only once. The chain combines TRBV2 with TRBJ2-2; tentatively, D is TRBD1 (6 bases). CDR1 is SNHLY and CDR2 is FYNNEI in the germline V gene. With 7 bases removed from V and 6 bases from J, the gap between germline ends came to 15 bases. This CDR3 has 14 amino acids. CDR3: CASNLQGTAGELFF. CDR3 DNA: TGTGCCAGCAACTTACAGGGTACCGCCGGGGAGCTGTTTTTT.

The chain links TRBV5-1 to TRBJ2-5, with TRBD2 matching over 12 bases. The J segment lost 1 base and the V segment lost 3 bases, leaving 7 bases of the junction unmatched. Germline CDR1 is SGHRS and CDR2 is YFSETQ. CDR3 length equals 17 residues. The CDR3 loop reads CASSSGLAGHLQETQYF. In DNA form, the CDR3 reads TGCGCCAGCAGCTCGGGACTAGCGGGCCACCTCCAAGAGACCCAGTACTTC.

The chain employs TRBV6-6 and TRBJ2-2; the match to TRBD1 covers 11 bases. J gave up 5 bases and V 2 bases, and 1 base lay outside the gene matches. CDR1 is MNHNY and CDR2 is SVGAGI in the germline V gene (reference sequence). The CDR3 spans 15 residues. The DNA for the CDR3 is TGTGCCAGCAGTTACGGGACAGGGGGAACCGGGGAGCTGTTTTTT. Translating it yields CASSYGTGGTGELFF.

The chain uses TRBV27 and TRBJ1-5; TRBD1 is a possible D gene (5 bases). V shed 9 bases and J shed 0 bases, with 12 bases lying between them. The germline V gene encodes CDR1 MNHEY and CDR2 SMNVEV (reference sequence). The CDR3 runs 14 residues. The CDR3 region is CARPRGGSNQPQHF. For the CDR3, the DNA is TGTGCCAGACCGAGGGGTGGTAGCAATCAGCCCCAGCATTTT.